This T cell receptor (beta chain) originates from a study of blood T cell repertoires in COVID-19. The CDR3 spans 16 residues. V shed 1 base, J shed 5 bases, and the junction held 7 bases outside the gene matches. Produced via immunoSEQ multiplex PCR; TCRdb's table is partial and in-frame only. The sample carries a few hundred thousand clones, roughly 90% recorded once. Cohort 3 recovery required two negative PCRs, clearance, or symptom resolution. The sample taken for sequencing was PBMCs or T cells enriched from blood (not recorded which). This receptor was obtained from a woman aged 25 to 39 who had recovered from COVID-19. The chain uses TRBV5-7 and TRBJ2-7, with 12 bases aligning to TRBD2. TRBV5-7 is placed among ORFs of uncertain function. CDR3: CASSLRATSGRNEQYF. The CDR3 DNA reads TGTGCCAGCAGCTTGAGGGCGACTAGCGGGAGAAACGAGCAGTACTTC.